A selection of T cell receptor beta chains follows, all from one sample in a study of blood T cell repertoires in COVID-19. The table came from immunoSEQ multiplex PCR; TCRdb's copy has only in-frame clones and leaves some out. The table has under 140,000 clones, about 85% seen once. Source material: peripheral blood. The receptors shown here come from a human donor in a cohort sampled during active COVID-19. Both conserved end residues are part of each CDR3. A D gene is named only where the DNA matches it firmly.

>TRBD2|TRBV9
CASSLTAGDYEQYF
>NA|TRBV27
CASSSLGGVETQYF
>TRBD2|TRBV27
CASSTSSGGTGELFF
>TRBD2|TRBV4-1
CASSQTSGTSYNEQFF
>TRBD1|TRBV27
CASSPRPGTGGVNEQFF
>TRBD2|TRBV9
CASSVVSGGANEQYF
>TRBD1|TRBV5-4
CASSSDRADTIYF
>TRBD2|TRBV20-1
CSASGTSVYETQYF
>NA|TRBV5-6
CASSLGGPVSTDTQYF
>NA|TRBV6-5
CASSGSNQPQHF
>NA|TRBV5-1
CASSKGQSNSGELFF
>TRBD2|TRBV4-2
CASSQGRTSGGAGTDTQYF
>TRBD1|TRBV29-1
CSVRTGLYGYTF
>TRBD1|TRBV10-1
CASNHDGSGTGLFF
>NA|TRBV6-2/TRBV6-3
CASSSDRARGYGYTF
>NA|TRBV28
CASSFEETHGEKLFF
>NA|TRBV7-3
CASSPGTHLEETQYF
>NA|TRBV7-2
CASSSGAGRYSPLHF
>TRBD2|TRBV2
CASNKDQRGGGTQYF
>NA|TRBV15
CATSSHGMNTEAFF
>NA|TRBV6-5
CASNPAGSRNTIYF
>NA|TRBV11-2
CASSLDPGQVSEAFF
>TRBD2|TRBV4-2
CASSQDGTSGGTYNEQFF
>TRBD1|TRBV5-1
CASSTGTGRTDTQYF
>NA|TRBV5-5
CASSSSTGDSGNTIYF
>NA|TRBV2
CASSEAGGAYGYTF
>NA|TRBV25-1
CASSGGGRNEQFF
>NA|TRBV7-3
CASSFDRREQFF
>NA|TRBV7-9
CASIRDASGEKLFF
>TRBD1|TRBV5-1
CASSLGWTGATNEKLFF
>TRBD2|TRBV16
CASSQSGTNSYEQYF
>NA|TRBV7-6
CASSSNWENTQYF
>NA|TRBV15
CATSTYRDGSDEQFF
>NA|TRBV7-2
CASSLVLVNEQFF
>NA|TRBV5-8
CASSLGIRGYTF
>TRBD1|TRBV5-8
CASSLIGGGQPQHF
>TRBD1|TRBV20-1
CSASGTGGGDSPLHF
>TRBD2|TRBV7-8
CASSPGLAGTSLAKNIQYF
>NA|TRBV5-1
CASSLSSGEQFF
>NA|TRBV5-1
CASSYQVGGAYEQYF
>NA|TRBV18
CASSPNRGAGNEKLFF
>TRBD1|TRBV10-1
CASSGTGFSGELFF
>TRBD1|TRBV15
CATSRPRQGGTGELFF